This T cell receptor (beta chain) was identified in a study of blood T cells in healthy people across ages. Whole-study findings and limits: The long-lived group displayed more naive CD4+ cells, plus higher diversity, than the aged donors did. Nothing was known about donor CMV status, and this possibly confounded expanded clonotype changes.

A second PCR of about 6 to 12 cycles used a sample-barcoded 5' primer and a J-beta primer mix. Each CDR3 protein is one row after TCRdb ran MiXCR on the 5' RACE reads. The sample gives 1 million to 1.2 million distinct CDR3 sequences, 30% to 40% of which show up once; roughly 13% is in the top ten. The V and J ends lost 2 bases and 4 bases respectively, with 12 bases between them. CDR1 is SGHRS, CDR2 YFSETQ, per germline. The length of the CDR3 is 14 residues. Regarding this clonotype: Its antigen is currently unknown. A read error may be the cause here, since a much bigger clone is one base away.

Sequenced input: blood. The rearrangement uses TRBV5-1 and TRBJ1-2; no clear D gene. The sequence was obtained from a man younger than 30 in good health. CDR3 loop: CASSFEQSSYGYTF. The CDR3 DNA reads as TGCGCCAGCAGCTTCGAACAGAGCAGCTATGGCTACACCTTC.